A selection of T cell receptor beta chains follows, all from one sample in a study of T-cell memory formation after mild COVID-19. A single record per CDR3 protein comes from TCRdb applying MiXCR to the 5' RACE reads. The sample lists around 470,000 distinct CDR3 sequences; around 20% were seen once. The sequenced sample consisted of PBMCs or a T cell subset sorted from them (not recorded which). All receptors come from an adult woman who had mild COVID-19 (a few samples of this study predate the infection). Cell type and time point are not known. Each CDR3 is given with its conserved first and last residue. Each record gives: J gene, V gene, clone size, D gene, CDR3 DNA, CDR3 protein. D genes are given only for firm matches. Part of the rows lack a size; the others show once, few, many or a class for expanded clones.

j_call: TRBJ2-1; v_call: TRBV27; clone_size: -; d_call: -; cdr3_nt: TGTGCCGTCTCCTCCTACAATGAGCAGTTCTTC; cdr3_aa: CAVSSYNEQFF
j_call: TRBJ2-2; v_call: TRBV7-3; clone_size: -; d_call: -; cdr3_nt: TGTGCCAGCAGCCGGCGCCTCACCGGGGAGCTGTTTTTT; cdr3_aa: CASSRRLTGELFF
j_call: TRBJ2-3; v_call: TRBV9; clone_size: few; d_call: TRBD2; cdr3_nt: TGTGCCAGCAGCGCCGGGACTAGCGGGGGCACAGATACGCAGTATTTT; cdr3_aa: CASSAGTSGGTDTQYF
j_call: TRBJ1-1; v_call: TRBV6-5; clone_size: -; d_call: -; cdr3_nt: TGTGCCAGCAGGCGGACCGGGACGGGCACTGAAGCTTTCTTT; cdr3_aa: CASRRTGTGTEAFF
j_call: TRBJ1-2; v_call: TRBV7-6; clone_size: -; d_call: -; cdr3_nt: TGTGCCAGCAGCTTAAGTAGTATAGGGGACACCGGATACTATGGCTACACCTTC; cdr3_aa: CASSLSSIGDTGYYGYTF
j_call: TRBJ2-3; v_call: TRBV5-1; clone_size: -; d_call: -; cdr3_nt: TGCGCCAGCAGCTTGGTTGGGGAGTACACAGATACGCAGTATTTT; cdr3_aa: CASSLVGEYTDTQYF
j_call: TRBJ2-7; v_call: TRBV7-9; clone_size: few; d_call: -; cdr3_nt: TGTGCCAGCACCCTAGGCGCAGGGGTCTCCTACGAGCAGTACTTC; cdr3_aa: CASTLGAGVSYEQYF
j_call: TRBJ1-1; v_call: TRBV2; clone_size: -; d_call: -; cdr3_nt: TGTGCCAGCAATGAGAGGTTGAACACTGAAGCTTTCTTT; cdr3_aa: CASNERLNTEAFF
j_call: TRBJ2-7; v_call: TRBV2; clone_size: -; d_call: -; cdr3_nt: TGTGCCAGCACTGTGCAGGGAATCTCCTACGAGCAGTACTTC; cdr3_aa: CASTVQGISYEQYF
j_call: TRBJ2-2; v_call: TRBV15; clone_size: -; d_call: -; cdr3_nt: TGTGCCACCAGCAGAGGTGGGGGATTGGCCGGGGAGCTGTTTTTT; cdr3_aa: CATSRGGGLAGELFF
j_call: TRBJ2-1; v_call: TRBV10-3; clone_size: -; d_call: -; cdr3_nt: TGTGCCATCAGTGACAGGGTCTACAATGAGCAGTTCTTC; cdr3_aa: CAISDRVYNEQFF
j_call: TRBJ2-5; v_call: TRBV7-2; clone_size: -; d_call: -; cdr3_nt: TGTGCCAGCAGCTTGACTTACCAAGAGACCCAGTACTTC; cdr3_aa: CASSLTYQETQYF
j_call: TRBJ2-5; v_call: TRBV5-5; clone_size: few; d_call: -; cdr3_nt: TGTGCCAGCAGCACCCGTGAAGGGTACCAAGAGACCCAGTACTTC; cdr3_aa: CASSTREGYQETQYF
j_call: TRBJ2-7; v_call: TRBV7-9; clone_size: -; d_call: TRBD2; cdr3_nt: TGTGCCAGCAGCCCCCGGGCTAGCGGGAGATGGGACGAGCAGTACTTC; cdr3_aa: CASSPRASGRWDEQYF
j_call: TRBJ2-7; v_call: TRBV11-2; clone_size: -; d_call: TRBD2; cdr3_nt: TGTGCCAGCAGCTTAGAACTAGCGGGGACCTACGAGCAGTACTTC; cdr3_aa: CASSLELAGTYEQYF
j_call: TRBJ2-5; v_call: TRBV7-9; clone_size: -; d_call: -; cdr3_nt: TGTGCCAGCACCTTAGGCACTGATAAAGAGACCCAGTACTTC; cdr3_aa: CASTLGTDKETQYF
j_call: TRBJ1-5; v_call: TRBV20-1; clone_size: -; d_call: -; cdr3_nt: TGCAGTGCTACTCCATCCCCGGGGCAGCCCCAGCATTTT; cdr3_aa: CSATPSPGQPQHF
j_call: TRBJ2-5; v_call: TRBV6-5; clone_size: many; d_call: -; cdr3_nt: TGTGCCAGCAGCTGGACAGTCCAAGAGACCCAGTACTTC; cdr3_aa: CASSWTVQETQYF
j_call: TRBJ1-5; v_call: TRBV2; clone_size: few; d_call: -; cdr3_nt: TGTGCCAGCAGTGAAACGCCAGGGGCGGGGACCGCTTATAGCAATCAGCCCCAGCATTTT; cdr3_aa: CASSETPGAGTAYSNQPQHF
j_call: TRBJ1-6; v_call: TRBV7-9; clone_size: -; d_call: -; cdr3_nt: TGTGCCAGCAGCTCAGATGGAACAGGGCCTAATTCACCCCTCCACTTT; cdr3_aa: CASSSDGTGPNSPLHF
j_call: TRBJ2-7; v_call: TRBV12-3/TRBV12-4; clone_size: -; d_call: TRBD2; cdr3_nt: TGTGCCAGCAGTTTCCCCCCAGTGGGGAGGGTCGAGCAGTACTTC; cdr3_aa: CASSFPPVGRVEQYF